Included here is one T cell receptor (beta chain) sequence, with context. The entry originates in a study of cytomegalovirus exposure and HLA in healthy donors. Amplification used 60 Vbeta primers and 13 Jbeta primers. Libraries were prepared by immunoSEQ multiplex PCR; TCRdb keeps only in-frame clonotypes and omits some of them. Of a few hundred thousand clones listed, around 83% are singletons. CDR3 length equals 14 residues. Trimming removed 5 bases at V and 4 bases at J, with 14 bases between. Germline CDR1 is SEHNR and CDR2 is FQNEAQ (reference sequence). Sequenced input: PBMCs. This rearrangement joins TRBV7-9 to TRBJ1-1, with a possible D match to TRBD1 (5 bases). This TCR came from a woman aged 45-65 years in good health and CMV-seropositive. The CDR3 here is CASSPSGAGTEAFF. The DNA of the CDR3 is TGTGCCAGCAGCCCGAGCGGGGCTGGCACTGAAGCTTTCTTT.